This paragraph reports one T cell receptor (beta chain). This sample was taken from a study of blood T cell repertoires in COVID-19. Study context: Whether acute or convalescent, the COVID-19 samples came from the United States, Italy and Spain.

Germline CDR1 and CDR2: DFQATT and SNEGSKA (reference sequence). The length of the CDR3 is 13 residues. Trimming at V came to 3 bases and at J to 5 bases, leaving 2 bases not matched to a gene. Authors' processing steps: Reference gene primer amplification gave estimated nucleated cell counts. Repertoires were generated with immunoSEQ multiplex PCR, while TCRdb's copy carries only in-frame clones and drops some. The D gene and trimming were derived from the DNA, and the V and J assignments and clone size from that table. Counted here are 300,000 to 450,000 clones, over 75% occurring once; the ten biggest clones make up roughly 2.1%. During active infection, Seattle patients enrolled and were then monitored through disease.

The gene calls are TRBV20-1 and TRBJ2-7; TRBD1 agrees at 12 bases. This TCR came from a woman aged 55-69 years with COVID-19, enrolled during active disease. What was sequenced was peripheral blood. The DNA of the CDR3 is TGCAGTGCTAGTAGGGACAGGGGGCACGAGCAGTACTTC. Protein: CSASRDRGHEQYF.